This T cell receptor beta chain was recorded in a study of shared clonotypes between healthy human individuals. Germline V gene sequence: CDR1 SGHRS, CDR2 YFSETQ. V gave up 7 bases and J gave up 0 bases, with 16 bases separating them. This CDR3 is built from 15 residues. Subsets obtained from CD4+ cells comprised CD45RA+ naive and CD45RA-negative memory cells. At deep level, the assay was performed. The protocol was immunoSEQ multiplex PCR, while the TCRdb copy is restricted to in-frame clones and leaves out a portion. Seen here are 2 million to 2.5 million clones, roughly 94% observed once, and the top ten hold 0.13%.

Source material: naive CD4+ T cells sorted from blood. Subset denoted: CD45RA+ positively selected. The source is a man between 18 and 35 years old in good health. The V call is TRBV5-1, the J call TRBJ2-5; D is tentatively TRBD1 or TRBD2 (5 bases each). The chain's CDR3 is CASSQSGRNQETQYF. The CDR3 region has the DNA TGCGCCAGCTCACAATCGGGACGGAACCAAGAGACCCAGTACTTC.